Presented here are 19 T cell receptor beta chains from one specimen sequenced in a study of graft-versus-host responses after intestinal transplantation. The antigens for these receptors are not known. Clones were sequenced by immunoSEQ multiplex PCR, and TCRdb holds only the in-frame ones, with some missing. Of approximately 130,000 clones detected, roughly nine tenths appear once; the ten largest clones hold over 0.15%. The sequencing here drew on unstimulated CD4+ T cells sorted from spleen or lymph node cells, taken before intestinal transplant. The source of these receptors is a human donor who received an intestinal transplant.

The chain carries TRBV21-1 and TRBJ1-2. TRBV21-1 is termed a pseudogene. The CDR3 has 14 residues. The DNA for the CDR3 is TGTGCCAGCAAGGGTGCGGGACCTTGGGGGGGCTACACCTTC. Protein sequence: CASKGAGPWGGYTF.

The rearrangement links TRBV12-5 to TRBJ1-2, with D possibly being TRBD1 (6 bases). V was clipped by 3 bases and J by 7 bases, with 12 bases between them. Germline V lookup: CDR1 LGHNT, CDR2 FRNRAP. The CDR3 length is 13 residues. This chain's CDR3 is CASGLKAGAGYTF. The CDR3 region has the DNA TGTGCTAGTGGTTTAAAGGCAGGGGCTGGCTACACCTTC.

The rearrangement uses TRBV2 and TRBJ1-2, with 7 bases that match TRBD1. V was pared by 3 bases and J by 0 bases, with 4 bases of the junction left unmatched. Germline V lookup: CDR1 SNHLY, CDR2 FYNNEI. CDR3 size: 15 residues. CDR3: CASSDTDRANYGYTF. CDR3 DNA: TGTGCCAGCAGTGACACAGACAGGGCTAACTATGGCTACACCTTC.

The V call is TRBV12-5, the J call TRBJ2-1; 13 bases align to TRBD2. The germline V gene has CDR1 LGHNT and CDR2 FRNRAP. This CDR3 has 17 amino acids. V dropped 7 bases and J dropped 4; count of bases not matched to a gene: 10. CDR3 sequence: CASVPGGTSGTYNEQFF. The CDR3 DNA reads as TGTGCTAGTGTCCCGGGTGGGACTAGCGGGACTTACAATGAGCAGTTCTTC.

V is TRBV30 and J is TRBJ1-1; 7 bases match TRBD1. Germline assignment: CDR1 GTSNPN and CDR2 SVGIG (reference sequence). The CDR3 consists of 12 residues. V was clipped by 8 bases and J by 4 bases; unmatched bases: 7. Here the CDR3 reads CANQNRGTEAFF. For the CDR3, the DNA is TGTGCCAATCAGAACAGGGGCACTGAAGCTTTCTTT.

CDR3 protein: CASSLDPSPTYEQYF. The CDR3 DNA is TGTGCCAGCAGCTTAGATCCCAGTCCCACCTACGAGCAGTACTTC. The rearrangement links TRBV13 to TRBJ2-7; D is unclear. The ends were cut back, 1 base at V and 2 bases at J, with 12 bases in the middle. CDR3 length equals 15 residues. Germline V gives CDR1 PRHDT, CDR2 FYEKMQ (reference sequence).

This chain uses TRBV5-1 with TRBJ1-6; D call uncertain. The CDR3 consists of 15 residues. CDR1 and CDR2 (germline): SGHRS, YFSETQ. Trimming shortened V by 0 bases and J by 7 bases, and 11 bases separated the two germline ends. Here the CDR3 DNA reads TGCGCCAGCAGCTTGGAAGGAACCCTAAATTCACCCCTCCACTTT. Amino acid sequence: CASSLEGTLNSPLHF.

The chain joins TRBV6-1 to TRBJ1-2; a possible D gene is TRBD1 (5 bases). Germline lookup yields CDR1 MNHNS and CDR2 SASEGT. The CDR3 extends over 14 amino acids. V dropped 4 bases and J dropped 4 bases, with 13 bases sitting between them. The CDR3 sequence: CASSVVQGLYGYTF. For the CDR3, the DNA is TGTGCCAGCAGTGTAGTCCAGGGACTCTATGGCTACACCTTC.

This chain uses TRBV5-1 with TRBJ1-1, with 9 bases that match TRBD1. The germline V gene has CDR1 SGHRS and CDR2 YFSETQ. Germline trimming cut 0 bases from V and 6 bases from J; bases unmatched to any gene: 6. The CDR3 runs 15 residues. CDR3 bases: TGCGCCAGCAGCTTGGGACTACAGGGGGCTTCTGAAGCTTTCTTT. It yields the protein CASSLGLQGASEAFF.

This clone was seen only a few times. V and J are TRBV7-9 and TRBJ2-3; TRBD2 agrees at 10 bases. The V gene end was trimmed by 3 bases and the J gene end by 4 bases; junction bases not matched to a gene: 4. The CDR3 runs 15 residues. Looked up from germline, CDR1 is SEHNR and CDR2 is FQNEAQ (reference sequence). The DNA of the CDR3 is TGTGCCAGCAGCTTTGGGCTAGCGGGGGCAGATACGCAGTATTTT. It encodes CASSFGLAGADTQYF.

This clone has only one observation. V and J are TRBV11-2 and TRBJ1-2; a possible D gene is TRBD1 (6 bases). The CDR3 is made up of 14 amino acids. Germline CDR1 is SGHAT and CDR2 is FQNNGV. V was pared by 5 bases and J by 4 bases, with 14 bases between. DNA for the CDR3: TGTGCCAGCAGCATACCAACAGGGACCTATGGCTACACCTTC. This sequence encodes CASSIPTGTYGYTF.

The chain links TRBV5-6 to TRBJ2-3; 7 bases line up with TRBD2. J lost 7 bases, V lost 4 bases, and 15 bases had no gene match. Germline V CDR1 and CDR2: SGHDT, YYEEEE. This CDR3 has 16 amino acids. This CDR3 is CASSGTSVGLLNTQYF. As DNA, the CDR3 is TGTGCCAGCAGCGGCACTAGCGTCGGGCTTTTAAATACGCAGTATTTT.

V is TRBV23-1 and J is TRBJ1-5; D is undetermined. TRBV23-1 is placed among ORFs of uncertain function. Trimming removed 3 bases from V and 2 bases from J, with 14 bases in between. The CDR3 extends over 16 amino acids. In DNA form, the CDR3 reads TGCGCCAGCAGTCAGACACCGACTTTGGGCAATCAGCCCCAGCATTTT. Protein sequence: CASSQTPTLGNQPQHF.

The chain recombines TRBV19 with TRBJ2-2, with TRBD2 matching 9 bases. Germline values: CDR1 LNHDA, CDR2 SQIVND (reference sequence). V lost 5 bases, J lost 4 bases, and 8 bases stayed unmatched. This CDR3 spans 16 amino acids. CDR3 protein: CASSLRGGASTGELFF. The CDR3 nucleotides are TGTGCCAGTAGTCTGCGCGGGGGGGCGTCCACCGGGGAGCTGTTTTTT.

The V gene is TRBV5-1, the J gene TRBJ2-7; the D gene is possibly TRBD2 (5 bases). Germline V lookup: CDR1 SGHRS, CDR2 YFSETQ. The V and J ends lost 4 bases and 6 bases respectively, with 20 bases between them. The CDR3 contains 15 residues. The chain's CDR3 is CASSLLTGNPSEQYF. The CDR3 nucleotides read TGCGCCAGCAGCCTGCTCACGGGGAATCCTTCCGAGCAGTACTTC.

The chain has TRBV27 and TRBJ1-5; perhaps TRBD1 as D (5 bases). V was trimmed by 2 bases and J by 6 bases, leaving 14 bases between them. This CDR3 region has 15 residues. CDR1 and CDR2 from the germline V gene are MNHEY and SMNVEV (reference sequence). CDR3 DNA sequence: TGTGCCAGCAGTTTAGTTGGGACTTCTCCTCAGCCCCAGCATTTT. Residues: CASSLVGTSPQPQHF.

The chain carries TRBV4-2 and TRBJ2-4, with TRBD1 as a possible D gene (5 bases). The CDR3 runs 15 residues. The V gene lost 0 bases and the J gene lost 6 bases, with 12 bases spanning the gap. Germline V gene sequence: CDR1 LGHNA, CDR2 YNFKEQ. CDR3 sequence (DNA): TGTGCCAGCAGCCAAGAACAGGACCAAGGAAACATTCAGTACTTC. The encoded protein is CASSQEQDQGNIQYF.

This clone was seen just once. This chain connects TRBV27 to TRBJ2-1, with TRBD2 matching over 7 bases. Germline V gives CDR1 MNHEY, CDR2 SMNVEV (reference sequence). With 7 bases clipped from V and 3 bases from J, the junction kept 9 bases outside the gene matches. This CDR3 region has 15 residues. CDR3 in amino acids: CASIRGGGSYNEQFF. In DNA, the CDR3 is TGTGCCAGCATTCGTGGGGGGGGGAGCTACAATGAGCAGTTCTTC.

This chain's CDR3 is CASSQYSTSGYEQYF. CDR3 in DNA: TGTGCCAGCAGTCAATACTCCACTAGCGGCTACGAGCAGTACTTC. The rearrangement links TRBV6-1 to TRBJ2-7; 8 bases fit TRBD2. Looked up from germline, CDR1 is MNHNS and CDR2 is SASEGT. CDR3 length: 15 amino acids. The ends lost 5 bases at V and 3 bases at J; junction bases unmatched: 9.